This T cell receptor (beta chain) comes out of a study of blood T cell repertoires in COVID-19 (dated by TCRdb to the early 2020s). Background on the whole study: Samples from collaborators originated in the United States, Italy and Spain and spanned both the acute and convalescent phases of COVID-19. The material from the prospective study consisted of cDNA or gDNA derived from T cells, B-cell-depleted T cells, or PBMCs. Subjects who had been exposed to COVID-19, were actively infected with it, or had recovered from it provided the deeply sampled blood TCRbeta repertoires that made up the dataset. A freely available public database, intended as a resource for researchers studying the immune response to SARS-CoV-2, is where the repertoires were released. The samples were drawn from the first 160 participants of the ongoing ImmuneRACE study and from 1,254 subjects provided by 6 global collaborators. The sample metadata nearly always contained a de-identified subject ID, COVID-19 status, age in years and sex. Where available, HLA class I and class II types were taken from metadata supplied by the sample provider and were not determined by assay-based typing. Results the study describes overall, beyond this receptor: How much clinical and demographic metadata was included differed by source and by participant, and the metadata was provided uncurated.

The germline V gene encodes CDR1 SGHNT and CDR2 YYREEE (reference sequence). For this chain, trimming is 4 bases at the V end and 0 bases at the J end, and the number of junction bases without a gene match is 5. The CDR3 numbers 17 residues from cysteine through phenylalanine. The read is trimmed to its CDR3 DNA, 51 bases read in frame from base 1. On this clone: Its antigen is unknown. No qualities accompany the bases; no much larger clone lies one base away.

The immunoSEQ Assay, a bias-controlled multiplex PCR, was used to amplify TCRbeta CDR3 regions from genomic DNA. Per the authors' processing: Nucleated cell counts per sample were estimated from amplification of reference gene primers within the assay. To quantify the absolute abundance of each unique TCRbeta CDR3 rearrangement, sequence reads were collapsed and filtered. For each sample, productive Simpson clonality was calculated as the square root of Simpson's diversity index across productive rearrangements. Not all clones reach the TCRdb copy of this immuneACCESS table, which keeps in-frame sequences only. Checked studies attribute under half of the gap to unresolved V genes and leave the rest unexplained. V, J and clone size reflect that table, while D and trimming were determined from the DNA. The sample includes 100,000 or so clones, with 90% to 95% observed a single time. The ten largest clones take up around 0.94% of the sample.

Whole blood was collected in K2EDTA tubes by collaborating institutions according to the institutions' own protocols. Collaborator samples were shipped for TCRbeta analysis as frozen whole blood, isolated PBMCs, or DNA extracted from either sample type. The chain links TRBV5-4 with TRBJ2-6; 9 middle bases align to TRBD1. The receptor was derived from a man aged 55 to 69 with acute or convalescent COVID-19. Sequencing used peripheral blood. The CDR3 region: CASSVQGAISGANVLTF. The nucleotide sequence reads as follows: TGTGCCAGCAGCGTACAGGGGGCGATCTCTGGGGCCAACGTCCTGACTTTC.